This TCR beta chain was retrieved from a study of blood T cell repertoires in COVID-19. The CDR3 has 14 amino acids. The germline CDR1 and CDR2 sequences are ENHRY and SYGVKD. V trimming: 4 bases; J trimming: 3 bases; junction bases outside the gene matches: 4. Generated by immunoSEQ multiplex PCR, the TCRdb table keeps only in-frame clones and is missing some. The table shows approximately 220,000 clones, with roughly 80% occurring only once. A COVID-19 case had been met by exposed participants during the 2 weeks before study entry. The TCR originated in a woman in her fifties or sixties who had been exposed to COVID-19. The sample was PBMCs or T cells enriched from blood (not recorded which). The rearrangement uses TRBV10-3 and TRBJ2-7, with 9 bases lining up with TRBD1. The CDR3 reads CAISGGGQGYEQYF. In nucleotides, the CDR3 is TGTGCCATCAGTGGGGGGGGACAGGGCTACGAGCAGTACTTC.